Listed below are T cell receptor beta chains from one sample, sequenced in a study of T cell responses to AZD1222 COVID-19 vaccine. Sequencing was performed with immunoSEQ multiplex PCR; in TCRdb, only in-frame clones are kept and a portion is missing. The sample consists of about 130,000 clones, more than 80% of them appearing once. The sample here was peripheral blood, taken on day 0 of AZD1222 vaccination. Receptors originate from an adult in good health. The CDR3 runs from the conserved cysteine through the conserved F or W. A D gene is named only where the DNA matches it firmly. Size is omitted from some rows. Given values are once, few, many or a class for expanded clones.

>-|TRBD1|TRBV5-1|TRBJ2-3|16
CASSIARGGQGDTQYF
TGCGCCAGCAGCATTGCGAGGGGGGGACAGGGAGATACGCAGTATTTT
>-|-|TRBV23-1|TRBJ1-2|16
CASRVTLPQPSGGYTF
TGCGCCAGCAGGGTCACCCTACCGCAGCCATCGGGTGGCTACACCTTC
>-|-|TRBV29-1|TRBJ1-3|13
CSVDLGLGNTIYF
TGCAGCGTTGATTTGGGGCTCGGAAACACCATATATTTT
>-|TRBD1|TRBV19|TRBJ1-5|15
CASSPTGAPRKPQHF
TGTGCCAGTAGCCCGACAGGGGCCCCCCGCAAGCCCCAGCATTTT
>-|TRBD2|TRBV7-8|TRBJ2-2|18
CASSLRAPSGANTGELFF
TGTGCCAGCAGCTTAAGGGCCCCTAGCGGGGCGAACACCGGGGAGCTGTTTTTT
>-|TRBD1|TRBV4-1|TRBJ1-2|14
CASSQDRTGGSYTF
TGCGCCAGCAGCCAAGATCGGACAGGGGGAAGCTACACCTTC
>-|-|TRBV3-1/TRBV3-2|TRBJ1-3|16
CASSQALGGGGNTIYF
TGTGCCAGCAGCCAGGCCCTGGGGGGGGGAGGAAACACCATATATTTT
>-|TRBD1|TRBV11-3|TRBJ2-1|16
CASSRMGQGRNNEQFF
TGTGCCAGCAGCAGAATGGGACAGGGTCGGAACAATGAGCAGTTCTTC
>-|TRBD1|TRBV28|TRBJ1-3|17
CASTPSTGSYSGNTIYF
TGTGCCAGCACACCCTCGACAGGGTCCTACTCTGGAAACACCATATATTTT
>-|-|TRBV5-1|TRBJ2-2|15
CASIEVVGSTGELFF
TGCGCCAGCATCGAGGTCGTTGGGAGCACCGGGGAGCTGTTTTTT
>once|-|TRBV6-5|TRBJ2-7|11
CASSYSGEQYF
TGTGCCAGCAGTTACTCTGGCGAGCAGTACTTC
>-|-|TRBV3-1/TRBV3-2|TRBJ2-7|13
CASSQGRGYEQYF
TGTGCCAGCAGCCAAGGGAGGGGATACGAGCAGTACTTC
>-|TRBD1|TRBV28|TRBJ1-1|17
CASSRTGVGRSNTEAFF
TGTGCCAGCAGCCGTACAGGGGTGGGGAGATCGAACACTGAAGCTTTCTTT
>few|-|TRBV30|TRBJ1-2|14
CALHAGGRDYGYTF
TGTGCTCTCCATGCCGGGGGGCGCGACTATGGCTACACCTTC
>-|-|TRBV5-1|TRBJ2-1|12
CASSAGANEQFF
TGCGCCAGCAGCGCGGGGGCTAATGAGCAGTTCTTC
>-|-|TRBV5-1|TRBJ2-6|18
CASSRNSQGPSGANVLTF
TGCGCCAGCAGCCGAAACTCCCAGGGGCCCTCTGGGGCCAACGTCCTGACTTTC
>-|-|TRBV7-3|TRBJ2-2|16
CASSSSGTLNTGELFF
TGTGCCAGCAGCTCGAGCGGAACCCTAAACACCGGGGAGCTGTTTTTT
>-|TRBD1|TRBV30|TRBJ2-1|15
CAWSLDRSTYNEQFF
TGTGCCTGGAGTTTGGACAGGAGCACCTACAATGAGCAGTTCTTC
>-|-|TRBV19|TRBJ2-1|13
CASSRGVYNEQFF
TGTGCCAGTAGTCGCGGGGTATACAATGAGCAGTTCTTC
>-|-|TRBV3-1/TRBV3-2|TRBJ1-5|16
CASSQDLGGLSQPQHF
TGTGCCAGCAGCCAAGATCTTGGGGGGCTCAGCCAGCCCCAGCATTTT
>-|-|TRBV11-2|TRBJ2-3|17
CASSLRRGGLSQDTQYF
TGTGCCAGCAGCTTAAGGAGGGGGGGCCTTTCACAAGATACGCAGTATTTT
>-|-|TRBV5-6|TRBJ1-1|14
CASSLVWGGTEAFF
TGTGCCAGCAGCTTGGTCTGGGGAGGCACTGAAGCTTTCTTT
>many|-|TRBV15|TRBJ1-2|15
CATSRDRGANYGYTF
TGTGCCACCAGCAGAGATCGTGGGGCAAACTATGGCTACACCTTC
>-|TRBD1|TRBV29-1|TRBJ2-2|13
CSAGTGVSGELFF
TGCAGCGCCGGGACAGGGGTGTCCGGGGAGCTGTTTTTT
>-|-|TRBV19|TRBJ1-2|16
CASSIISGIMDYGYTF
TGTGCCAGTAGTATCATCTCGGGAATTATGGACTATGGCTACACCTTC
>-|TRBD1|TRBV5-4|TRBJ1-4|14
CASSRTGEGEKLFF
TGTGCCAGCAGCCGAACAGGGGAGGGTGAAAAACTGTTTTTT
>-|-|TRBV9|TRBJ1-2|13
CASSWGGARGYTF
TGTGCCAGCAGCTGGGGCGGGGCGCGGGGCTACACCTTC
>-|-|TRBV10-3|TRBJ1-2|13
CAISPGGDYGYTF
TGTGCCATCAGTCCGGGGGGGGACTATGGCTACACCTTC
>-|-|TRBV11-2|TRBJ1-1|14
CASSLAAGNTEAFF
TGTGCCAGCAGCTTAGCGGCGGGGAACACTGAAGCTTTCTTT
>-|-|TRBV19|TRBJ2-2|18
CASSIEWGDTENTGELFF
TGTGCCAGTAGTATAGAGTGGGGGGACACGGAAAACACCGGGGAGCTGTTTTTT
>-|-|TRBV24-1|TRBJ1-2|17
CATSDFTQGIRNYGYTF
TGTGCCACCAGTGACTTCACTCAGGGGATTAGGAACTATGGCTACACCTTC
>-|TRBD1|TRBV28|TRBJ1-2|13
CASRTGSLDGYTF
TGTGCCAGCAGGACAGGGTCCTTAGATGGCTACACCTTC
>-|-|TRBV11-1|TRBJ1-1|15
CASSAQRRMNTEAFF
TGTGCCAGCAGCGCGCAGAGGCGGATGAACACTGAAGCTTTCTTT
>once|-|TRBV18|TRBJ2-7|17
CASSPPGFGHTTYEQYF
TGTGCCAGCTCACCACCGGGGTTTGGGCACACAACCTACGAGCAGTACTTC
>-|-|TRBV4-2|TRBJ1-2|14
CASSQVETQYGYTF
TGTGCCAGCAGCCAAGTCGAGACCCAGTATGGCTACACCTTC
>-|-|TRBV6-5|TRBJ2-7|14
CASSPSRVAYEQYF
TGTGCCAGCAGTCCCAGCAGGGTTGCCTACGAGCAGTACTTC
>few|-|TRBV11-2|TRBJ1-6|15
CASRLNQGVGSPLHF
TGTGCCAGCAGACTGAACCAGGGAGTAGGCTCACCCCTCCACTTT